The present entry profiles one T cell receptor (beta chain) with its context. Its specificity is not known. Most PBMC samples had 480 ng input DNA in six replicates. Some clones are missing from TCRdb's copy, which holds only in-frame ones; the method was immunoSEQ multiplex PCR. The sample has around 8,000 clones, roughly 60% seen once; the top ten hold around 3.5%. The CDR3 totals 13 residues. V lost 6 bases, J lost 3 bases, and 2 bases stayed unmatched. Germline V gives CDR1 SNHLY, CDR2 FYNNEI. This specimen belongs to a study of neoadjuvant anti-PD-1 for oral cavity cancer. At the level of the study: Patients mostly received three to four biweekly nivolumab doses at 3 mg/kg before surgery. Patients without progression received a fourth nivolumab dose around day 43, then surgical resection on days 50-56. General study results and limits: With a few patients per group, TCR findings need larger cohorts.

The time point is: after neoadjuvant nivolumab, at surgical resection. The chain is built from TRBV2 and TRBJ1-3; 7 nucleotides align to TRBD1. This TCR derives from a person aged 35-80 years with oral cavity squamous cell carcinoma. The sample here was PBMCs, taken after nivolumab (anti-PD-1) treatment. Here the CDR3 reads CASRQGYGNTIYF. Here the CDR3 DNA reads TGTGCCAGCAGACAGGGGTATGGAAACACCATATATTTT.